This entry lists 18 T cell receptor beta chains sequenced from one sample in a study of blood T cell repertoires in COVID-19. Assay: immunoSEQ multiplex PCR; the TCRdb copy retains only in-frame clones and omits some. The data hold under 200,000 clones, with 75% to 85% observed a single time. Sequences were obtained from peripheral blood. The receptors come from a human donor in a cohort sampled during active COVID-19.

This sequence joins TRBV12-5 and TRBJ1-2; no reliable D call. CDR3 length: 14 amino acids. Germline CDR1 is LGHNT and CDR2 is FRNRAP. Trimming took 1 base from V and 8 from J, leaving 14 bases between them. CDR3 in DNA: TGTGCTAGTGGTTTGGCTCGGCAGGCCGGCGGCTACACCTTC. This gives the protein CASGLARQAGGYTF.

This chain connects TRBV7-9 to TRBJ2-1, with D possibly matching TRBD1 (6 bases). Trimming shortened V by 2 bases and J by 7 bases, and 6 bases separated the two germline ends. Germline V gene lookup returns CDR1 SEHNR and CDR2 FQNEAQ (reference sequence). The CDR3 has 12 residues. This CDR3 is CASSLQGNEQFF. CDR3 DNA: TGTGCCAGCAGCTTACAGGGGAATGAGCAGTTCTTC.

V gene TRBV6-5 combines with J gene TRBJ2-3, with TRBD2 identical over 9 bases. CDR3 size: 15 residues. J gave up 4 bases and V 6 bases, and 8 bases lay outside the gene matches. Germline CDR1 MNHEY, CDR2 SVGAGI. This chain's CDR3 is CASSSSGRRADTQYF. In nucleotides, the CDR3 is TGTGCCAGCAGCTCGAGCGGGAGGAGAGCAGATACGCAGTATTTT.

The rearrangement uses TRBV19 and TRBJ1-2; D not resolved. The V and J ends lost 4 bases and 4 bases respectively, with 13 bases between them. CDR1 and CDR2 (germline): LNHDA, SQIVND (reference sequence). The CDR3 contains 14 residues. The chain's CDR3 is CASSKPDTRYGYTF. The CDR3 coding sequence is TGTGCCAGTAGTAAACCCGACACGCGCTATGGCTACACCTTC.

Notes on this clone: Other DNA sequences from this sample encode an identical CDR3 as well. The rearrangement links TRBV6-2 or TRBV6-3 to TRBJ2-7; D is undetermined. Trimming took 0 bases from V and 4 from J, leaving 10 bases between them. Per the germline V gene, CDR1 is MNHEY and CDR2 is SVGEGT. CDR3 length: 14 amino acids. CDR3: CASSYSPRSYEQYF. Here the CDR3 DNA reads TGTGCCAGCAGTTACTCCCCGAGGAGTTACGAGCAGTACTTC.

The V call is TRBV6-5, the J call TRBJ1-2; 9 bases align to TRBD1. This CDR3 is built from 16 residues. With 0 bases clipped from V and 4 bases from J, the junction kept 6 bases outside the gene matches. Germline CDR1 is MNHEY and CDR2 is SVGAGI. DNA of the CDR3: TGTGCCAGCAGTTACTCAGGACAGGGGTCGGGCTATGGCTACACCTTC. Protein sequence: CASSYSGQGSGYGYTF.

CDR3 protein: CASSFSQAYEQYF. CDR3 DNA sequence: TGTGCCAGCAGTTTTTCACAGGCTTACGAGCAGTACTTC. The rearrangement joins TRBV28 to TRBJ2-7; maybe TRBD1 (5 bases). Germline V gene sequence: CDR1 MDHEN, CDR2 SYDVKM. CDR3 length: 13 amino acids. V lost 3 bases, J lost 4 bases, and 10 bases lay in between.

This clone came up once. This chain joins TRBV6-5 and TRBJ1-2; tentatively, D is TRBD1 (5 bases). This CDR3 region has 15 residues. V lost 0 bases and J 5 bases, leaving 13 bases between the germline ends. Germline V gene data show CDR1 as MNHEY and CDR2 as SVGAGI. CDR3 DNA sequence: TGTGCCAGCAGTTACTCGACGGGGGAGGTGTATGGCTACACCTTC. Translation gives CASSYSTGEVYGYTF.

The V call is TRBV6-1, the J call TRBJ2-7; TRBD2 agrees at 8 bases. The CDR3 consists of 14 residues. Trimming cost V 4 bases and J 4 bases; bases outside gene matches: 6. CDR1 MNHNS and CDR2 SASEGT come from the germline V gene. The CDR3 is CASSAAGEVYEQYF. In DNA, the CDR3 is TGTGCCAGCAGTGCAGCGGGAGAGGTTTACGAGCAGTACTTC.

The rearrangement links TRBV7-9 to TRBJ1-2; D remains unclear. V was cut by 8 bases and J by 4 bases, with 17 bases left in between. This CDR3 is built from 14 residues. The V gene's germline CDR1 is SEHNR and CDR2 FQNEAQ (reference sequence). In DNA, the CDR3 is TGTGCCAGCCGAAAGGAGGGAAGCGGCTATGGCTACACCTTC. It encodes CASRKEGSGYGYTF.

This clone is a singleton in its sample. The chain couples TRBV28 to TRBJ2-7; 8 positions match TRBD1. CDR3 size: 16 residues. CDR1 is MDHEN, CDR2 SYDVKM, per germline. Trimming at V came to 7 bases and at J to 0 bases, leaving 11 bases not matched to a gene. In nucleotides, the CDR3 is TGTGCCAGCAACTCCCCGGGACAGGTTAGCTCCTACGAGCAGTACTTC. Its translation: CASNSPGQVSSYEQYF.

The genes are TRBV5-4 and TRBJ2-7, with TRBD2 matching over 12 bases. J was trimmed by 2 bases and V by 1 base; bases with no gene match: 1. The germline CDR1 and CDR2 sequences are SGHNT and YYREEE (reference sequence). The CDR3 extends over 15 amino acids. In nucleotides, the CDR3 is TGTGCCAGCAGCTTGACTAGCGGGAGGACCTACGAGCAGTACTTC. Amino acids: CASSLTSGRTYEQYF.

This chain's CDR3 is CASSLEGDKWYEQYF. Written as DNA, the CDR3 is TGTGCCAGCAGCTTAGAAGGGGACAAGTGGTACGAGCAGTACTTC. This chain joins TRBV5-6 and TRBJ2-7, with a tentative D call TRBD1 (6 bases). Germline values: CDR1 SGHDT, CDR2 YYEEEE. Trimming shortened V by 2 bases and J by 4 bases, and 16 bases separated the two germline ends. The length of the CDR3 is 15 residues.

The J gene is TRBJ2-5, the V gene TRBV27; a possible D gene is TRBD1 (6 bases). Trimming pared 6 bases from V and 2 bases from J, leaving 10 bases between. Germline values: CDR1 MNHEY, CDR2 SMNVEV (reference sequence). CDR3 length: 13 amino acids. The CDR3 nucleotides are TGTGCCAGCAGGGACAGTTTACAAGAGACCCAGTACTTC. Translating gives CASRDSLQETQYF.

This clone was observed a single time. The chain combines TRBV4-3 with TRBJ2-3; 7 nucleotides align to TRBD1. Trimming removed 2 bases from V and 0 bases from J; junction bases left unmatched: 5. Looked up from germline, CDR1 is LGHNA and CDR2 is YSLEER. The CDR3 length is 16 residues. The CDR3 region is CASSQSYRGSTDTQYF. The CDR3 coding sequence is TGCGCCAGCAGCCAATCTTACAGGGGTAGCACAGATACGCAGTATTTT.

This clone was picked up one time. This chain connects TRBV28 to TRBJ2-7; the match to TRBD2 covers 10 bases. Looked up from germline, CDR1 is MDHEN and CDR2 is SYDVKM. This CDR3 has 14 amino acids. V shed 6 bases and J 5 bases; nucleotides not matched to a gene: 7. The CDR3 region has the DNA TGTGCCAGCAGGTCAGCGGGAGGGCGTGACGAGCAGTACTTC. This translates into CASRSAGGRDEQYF. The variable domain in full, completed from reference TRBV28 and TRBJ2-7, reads DVKVTQSSRYLVKRTGEKVFLECVQDMDHENMFWYRQDPGLGLRLIYFSYDVKMKEKGDIPEGYSVSREKKERFSLILESASTNQTSMYLCASRSAGGRDEQYFGPGTRLTVT.

The CDR3 DNA reads as TGTGCCAGCAGCCCCGACACGTTATACACAGATACGCAGTATTTT. Amino acids: CASSPDTLYTDTQYF. The rearrangement joins TRBV28 to TRBJ2-3; D is uncertain. Trimming removed 6 bases from V and 2 bases from J, with 15 bases in between. There are 15 residues in the CDR3. Germline CDR1 and CDR2: MDHEN and SYDVKM.

CDR3 nucleotide sequence: TGTGCCAGTAGTGAGCCCAGACAGGTTTTTGGCTACACCTTC. It translates to CASSEPRQVFGYTF. The chain recombines TRBV19 with TRBJ1-2; maybe TRBD1 (6 bases). Germline V gene lookup returns CDR1 LNHDA and CDR2 SQIVND (reference sequence). The V and J ends lost 5 bases and 7 bases respectively, with 17 bases between them. CDR3 length: 14 residues.